This T cell receptor (beta chain) was captured in a study of cytomegalovirus exposure and HLA in healthy donors. It was with 60 Vbeta and 13 Jbeta primers that the PCR ran. Libraries were prepared by immunoSEQ multiplex PCR; TCRdb keeps only in-frame clonotypes and omits some of them. This sample carries around 160,000 clones, approximately 82% of them seen once, and the ten largest clones take 4% to 5.5%. Trimming took 2 bases from V and 7 from J; bases not matched to a gene: 3. The germline V gene has CDR1 MNHEY and CDR2 SVGAGI. CDR3 size: 14 residues. This TCR was sampled from a male donor in good health and CMV-seronegative. This chain connects TRBV6-5 to TRBJ2-5; 11 bases align to TRBD2. Sequencing was carried out using PBMCs. The CDR3 region is CASSYVGTSGTQYF. CDR3 sequence (DNA): TGTGCCAGCAGTTACGTGGGGACTAGCGGGACCCAGTACTTC.